These 27 T cell receptor beta chains were all obtained from the same sample, sequenced in a study of early stage breast cancer tumors. Here immunoSEQ multiplex PCR was the method, and the copy in TCRdb shows in-frame clones only, minus some. The profile shows about 72,000 clones, approximately 80% of them singletons. The specimen sequenced was blood. Source of these receptors: a person aged 55 to 75 with breast cancer.

The genes are TRBV11-2 and TRBJ1-5, with D possibly being TRBD1 (5 bases). The germline V and J ends were trimmed by 3 bases and 1 base, with 10 bases remaining between them. The germline CDR1 and CDR2 sequences are SGHAT and FQNNGV. This CDR3 region has 15 residues. CDR3 nucleotides: TGTGCCAGCAGCTTCCAGGGAGGAAGCAATCAGCCCCAGCATTTT. Its protein is CASSFQGGSNQPQHF.

The CDR3 region has the DNA TGTGCCAGCTCAACGGACAGGGGCGGTCAGCCCCAGCATTTT. Amino acids: CASSTDRGGQPQHF. The rearrangement uses TRBV18 and TRBJ1-5; 9 bases fit TRBD1. The CDR3 contains 14 residues. Germline CDR1 reads KGHSH; CDR2 reads LQKENI. Unmatched junction bases numbered 5, after V lost 5 bases and J lost 6 bases.

V is TRBV11-2 and J is TRBJ1-1; no reliable D call. Trimming removed 3 bases from V and 4 bases from J, with 12 bases in between. The CDR3 runs to 14 residues. Germline V CDR1 and CDR2: SGHAT, FQNNGV. For the CDR3, the DNA is TGTGCCAGCAGCTTGAGTGGTATGGTCACTGAAGCTTTCTTT. This gives the protein CASSLSGMVTEAFF.

The rearrangement uses TRBV25-1 and TRBJ1-3, with a weak D call TRBD1 (5 bases). Germline lookup yields CDR1 MGHDK and CDR2 SYGVNS. Between the trimmed V and J ends, which lost 2 bases and 0 bases, there was a span of 11 bases. CDR3 length equals 16 residues. CDR3 DNA: TGTGCCAGCAGTGAACGTCGCGACAGCTCTGGAAACACCATATATTTT. Its protein product is CASSERRDSSGNTIYF.

The rearrangement uses TRBV7-6 and TRBJ2-2, with D possibly matching TRBD1 (6 bases). This CDR3 has 15 residues. Germline V CDR1 and CDR2: SGHVS, FNYEAQ. Between the trimmed V and J ends, which lost 7 bases and 7 bases, there was a span of 19 bases. CDR3 bases: TGTGCCAGCAAAGAAAGGGGGAGTGGTGGCGGGGAGCTGTTTTTT. Translation gives CASKERGSGGGELFF.

This chain links TRBV10-2 with TRBJ1-5; 7 nucleotides match TRBD1. Germline lookup yields CDR1 WSHSY and CDR2 SAAADI. The CDR3 has 13 amino acids. V was pared by 7 bases and J by 5 bases, with 5 bases of the junction left unmatched. This CDR3 is CASKDRADQPQHF. The CDR3 DNA reads TGCGCCAGCAAAGACAGGGCGGATCAGCCCCAGCATTTT.

The CDR3 spells CASSLFPGNTEAFF. The CDR3 nucleotides are TGTGCCAGCAGTTTATTCCCAGGGAACACTGAAGCTTTCTTT. This chain links TRBV28 with TRBJ1-1, with D unresolved. Germline loops: CDR1 MDHEN, CDR2 SYDVKM. V lost 1 base and J lost 1, with 7 bases in between. This CDR3 is built from 14 residues.

The chain has TRBV5-6 and TRBJ2-6; D may be TRBD2 (6 bases). V was trimmed by 0 bases and J by 2 bases, leaving 15 bases between them. CDR1 is SGHDT, CDR2 YYEEEE, per germline. CDR3 length equals 18 residues. The CDR3 sequence is CASSLGEVRRAGANVLTF. The CDR3 region has the DNA TGTGCCAGCAGCTTGGGGGAGGTGAGAAGGGCTGGGGCCAACGTCCTGACTTTC.

The V call is TRBV19, the J call TRBJ2-5, with D uncertain. Trimming took 7 bases from V and 0 from J, leaving 12 bases between them. The germline gives CDR1 LNHDA, CDR2 SQIVND (reference sequence). The CDR3 contains 14 residues. The CDR3 reads CASKWSYNQETQYF. The CDR3 DNA follows: TGTGCCAGTAAGTGGTCCTACAACCAAGAGACCCAGTACTTC. The complete variable domain, with remaining parts taken from reference TRBV19 and TRBJ2-5, reads DGGITQSPKYLFRKEGQNVTLSCEQNLNHDAMYWYRQDPGQGLRLIYYSQIVNDFQKGDIAEGYSVSREKKESFPLTVTSAQKNPTAFYLCASKWSYNQETQYFGPGTRLLVL.

The chain combines TRBV19 with TRBJ2-7; D is unclear. The germline V gene encodes CDR1 LNHDA and CDR2 SQIVND (reference sequence). The V gene lost 2 bases and the J gene lost 2 bases, with 10 bases spanning the gap. This CDR3 spans 14 amino acids. CDR3 sequence (DNA): TGTGCCAGTAGTATATTTGACACCCCCTACGAGCAGTACTTC. This codes for CASSIFDTPYEQYF. The complete variable domain, with remaining parts taken from reference TRBV19 and TRBJ2-7, reads DGGITQSPKYLFRKEGQNVTLSCEQNLNHDAMYWYRQDPGQGLRLIYYSQIVNDFQKGDIAEGYSVSREKKESFPLTVTSAQKNPTAFYLCASSIFDTPYEQYFGPGTRLTVT.

This clone came up a few times. The chain couples TRBV19 to TRBJ1-2; the D gene is possibly TRBD1 (6 bases). The CDR3 length is 11 residues. V lost 6 bases and J lost 8, with 10 bases in between. Germline CDR1 reads LNHDA; CDR2 reads SQIVND (reference sequence). The CDR3 loop reads CASRGGEGYTF. In DNA form, the CDR3 reads TGTGCCAGTAGAGGGGGAGAAGGCTACACCTTC.

The sample holds one count of this clone. The rearrangement uses TRBV20-1 and TRBJ2-7, with unresolved D. Germline-derived CDR1 and CDR2 are DFQATT and SNEGSKA (reference sequence). Trimming pared 6 bases from V and 6 bases from J, leaving 3 bases between. CDR3 length: 8 amino acids. The CDR3 loop reads CSAGEQYF. CDR3 nucleotide sequence: TGCAGTGCGGGCGAGCAGTACTTC.

This sequence joins TRBV7-2 and TRBJ2-7; 10 bases agree with TRBD1. The germline V gene has CDR1 SGHTA and CDR2 FQGNSA. Trimming at V came to 5 bases and at J to 7 bases, leaving 2 bases not matched to a gene. This CDR3 comprises 12 residues. CDR3 sequence (DNA): TGTGCCAGCAGCCGGACAGGGGGAGAGCAGTACTTC. As protein: CASSRTGGEQYF.

This clone was picked up a small number of times. The chain recombines TRBV5-1 with TRBJ2-7, with TRBD1 identical over 10 bases. V gave up 4 bases and J gave up 3 bases; unmatched junction bases: 4. CDR3 length: 14 residues. Germline lookup yields CDR1 SGHRS and CDR2 YFSETQ. The CDR3 DNA reads TGCGCCAGCAGCGGGACAGGGGCGAACTACGAGCAGTACTTC. Translated: CASSGTGANYEQYF.

This clone was seen more than once but under ten times. The V gene is TRBV27, the J gene TRBJ2-7, with a weak D call TRBD2 (5 bases). Germline V CDR1 and CDR2: MNHEY, SMNVEV (reference sequence). V dropped 4 bases and J dropped 2 bases, with 9 bases sitting between them. The length of the CDR3 is 13 residues. The CDR3 sequence: CASSSGGTYEQYF. CDR3 DNA: TGTGCCAGCAGTTCCGGAGGAACCTACGAGCAGTACTTC.

The chain combines TRBV30 with TRBJ1-4, with D uncertain. Trimming removed 4 bases from V and 5 bases from J, with 11 bases in between. The CDR3 contains 13 residues. Germline CDR1 reads GTSNPN; CDR2 reads SVGIG (reference sequence). CDR3: CAWNPVLNEKLFF. CDR3 sequence (DNA): TGTGCCTGGAACCCAGTCTTGAATGAAAAACTGTTTTTT. Full variable domain (remainder filled in from reference TRBV30 and TRBJ1-4): SQTIHQWPATLVQPVGSPLSLECTVEGTSNPNLYWYRQAAGRGLQLLFYSVGIGQISSEVPQNLSASRPQDRQFILSSKKLLLSDSGFYLCAWNPVLNEKLFFGSGTQLSVL.

The rearrangement uses TRBV2 and TRBJ1-1; D gene uncertain. Looked up from germline, CDR1 is SNHLY and CDR2 is FYNNEI. This CDR3 is built from 15 residues. V was pared by 2 bases and J by 1 base, with 11 bases between. CDR3 loop: CASSESNGWNTEAFF. Written as DNA, the CDR3 is TGTGCCAGCAGTGAATCGAACGGGTGGAACACTGAAGCTTTCTTT.

The gene calls are TRBV28 and TRBJ1-6; D is uncertain. Germline V gene lookup returns CDR1 MDHEN and CDR2 SYDVKM. This CDR3 spans 14 amino acids. Trimming removed 5 bases at V and 8 bases at J, with 13 bases between. CDR3 bases: TGTGCCAGCAGTCCAACCTACACAGATTCACCCCTCCACTTT. Translated, it gives CASSPTYTDSPLHF.

J is TRBJ2-3 and V is TRBV28; 10 positions agree with TRBD2. CDR1 and CDR2 (germline): MDHEN, SYDVKM. CDR3 length: 14 amino acids. Trimming removed 4 bases from V and 4 bases from J; junction bases left unmatched: 2. This CDR3 reads CASSSAGGADTQYF. The CDR3, as DNA: TGTGCCAGCAGTTCAGCGGGGGGGGCAGATACGCAGTATTTT. Full variable domain (outside the CDR3, taken from reference TRBV28 and TRBJ2-3): DVKVTQSSRYLVKRTGEKVFLECVQDMDHENMFWYRQDPGLGLRLIYFSYDVKMKEKGDIPEGYSVSREKKERFSLILESASTNQTSMYLCASSSAGGADTQYFGPGTRLTVL.

This chain links TRBV4-3 with TRBJ2-6, with 9 bases identical to TRBD1. After removal of 4 bases from V and 0 bases from J, the junction contained 7 bases not matched to a gene. Germline-derived CDR1 and CDR2 are LGHNA and YSLEER. There are 18 residues in the CDR3. Here the CDR3 reads CASSLDRGSISGANVLTF. The CDR3 coding sequence is TGCGCCAGCAGCCTAGACAGGGGGTCGATCTCTGGGGCCAACGTCCTGACTTTC.

The chain links TRBV5-1 to TRBJ2-5; no clear D. Between the trimmed V and J ends, which lost 1 base and 4 bases, there was a span of 8 bases. Germline lookup yields CDR1 SGHRS and CDR2 YFSETQ. This CDR3 is 13 amino acids long. The CDR3 spells CASSLWTRETQYF. In DNA, the CDR3 is TGCGCCAGCAGCTTGTGGACCCGAGAGACCCAGTACTTC.

CDR3 residues: CASSGQSTDTQYF. CDR3 nucleotide sequence: TGTGCCAGCAGCGGCCAGAGCACAGATACGCAGTATTTT. The genes are TRBV9 and TRBJ2-3, with no clear D. The germline gives CDR1 SGDLS, CDR2 YYNGEE. Trimming removed 3 bases at V and 0 bases at J, with 5 bases between. The CDR3 runs 13 residues. Filled out from reference TRBV9 and TRBJ2-3, the complete variable domain reads DSGVTQTPKHLITATGQRVTLRCSPRSGDLSVYWYQQSLDQGLQFLIQYYNGEERAKGNILERFSAQQFPDLHSELNLSSLELGDSALYFCASSGQSTDTQYFGPGTRLTVL.

The rearrangement joins TRBV19 to TRBJ2-2; the D gene is possibly TRBD2 (6 bases). Germline CDR1 and CDR2: LNHDA and SQIVND (reference sequence). V lost 3 bases and J lost 4, with 9 bases in between. CDR3 size: 14 residues. The CDR3 DNA is TGTGCCAGTAGTATCCCCGGGAGCACCGGGGAGCTGTTTTTT. It specifies CASSIPGSTGELFF.

The chain links TRBV6-5 to TRBJ1-1, with a tentative D call TRBD1 (6 bases). The V and J ends lost 8 bases and 5 bases respectively, with 12 bases between them. Germline assignment: CDR1 MNHEY and CDR2 SVGAGI. This CDR3 region has 12 residues. The CDR3 sequence: CASEKGGTEAFF. The CDR3 DNA sequence: TGTGCCAGCGAAAAGGGGGGTACTGAAGCTTTCTTT.

In regard to this clone: Germline and junction disagree at one end, which may indicate a read error. The chain is built from TRBV15 and TRBJ1-1; D is unclear. Germline CDR1 and CDR2: LNHNV and YYDKDF (reference sequence). The CDR3 loop spans 14 amino acids. The CDR3 DNA reads TGTGCCACCAGCCGAGACCTGGGGAACACTGAAGCTTTCTTT. Protein product: CATSRDLGNTEAFF.

This clone has just one count. This sequence joins TRBV27 and TRBJ1-4, with 10 bases aligning to TRBD1. This CDR3 is built from 14 residues. J gave up 8 bases and V 5 bases, and 5 bases lay outside the gene matches. From germline, CDR1 is MNHEY and CDR2 SMNVEV (reference sequence). The chain's CDR3 is CASSRPGQGEKLFF. The CDR3 DNA follows: TGTGCCAGCAGTAGACCGGGACAGGGGGAAAAACTGTTTTTT.

This chain joins TRBV9 and TRBJ2-7; D assignment may be TRBD1 or TRBD2 (5 bases each). CDR1 is SGDLS and CDR2 is YYNGEE in the germline V gene. V was cut by 3 bases and J by 2 bases, with 12 bases left in between. The CDR3 contains 14 residues. The CDR3 loop is CASSEWDGPYEQYF. Written as DNA, the CDR3 is TGTGCCAGCAGCGAATGGGACGGTCCCTACGAGCAGTACTTC.